Presented here are 29 T cell receptor beta chains from one specimen sequenced in a study of identical twins. One entry per CDR3 protein results from TCRdb running MiXCR on the 5' RACE reads. Here the sample spans around 1.7 million distinct CDR3 sequences, about 31% being singletons. Sequencing was done on a sample of cord blood. These receptors came from a newborn girl in good health.

This clonotype was observed a handful of times. The CDR3 DNA sequence: TGCAGTGCTAGGATAGCAGGGGGGTGGGGTGAGCAGTTCTTC. Residues: CSARIAGGWGEQFF. This rearrangement joins TRBV20-1 to TRBJ2-1, with D perhaps matching TRBD1 (7 bases). The CDR3 is 14 amino acids. The germline gives CDR1 DFQATT, CDR2 SNEGSKA (reference sequence). Trimming cost V 3 bases and J 9 bases, with 18 bases left between them.

The chain is built from TRBV28 and TRBJ2-3; 9 bases match TRBD1. Germline V gene data show CDR1 as MDHEN and CDR2 as SYDVKM. After removal of 6 bases from V and 0 bases from J, the junction contained 16 bases not matched to a gene. The CDR3 has 19 residues. CDR3 amino acids: CASRTGQGVLAPSTDTQYF. The CDR3 DNA is TGTGCCAGCAGAACGGGACAGGGTGTACTAGCGCCCAGCACAGATACGCAGTATTTT.

The chain couples TRBV6-6 to TRBJ1-1; D is possibly TRBD1 (5 bases). The V gene's germline CDR1 is MNHNY and CDR2 SVGAGI (reference sequence). The CDR3 consists of 11 residues. V lost 6 bases and J 10 bases, leaving 12 bases between the germline ends. The CDR3 loop is CASSRRDGAFF. DNA for the CDR3: TGTGCCAGCAGCCGCAGGGATGGAGCTTTCTTT.

Only a few counts were recorded for this clonotype. The chain employs TRBV7-2 and TRBJ2-5; TRBD2 matches 9 bases. The J segment lost 3 bases and the V segment lost 1 base, leaving 6 bases of the junction unmatched. CDR3 length equals 16 residues. Looked up from germline, CDR1 is SGHTA and CDR2 is FQGNSA. The CDR3 is CASSLVGTSSEETQYF. In DNA, the CDR3 is TGTGCCAGCAGCTTAGTCGGGACTAGCTCGGAAGAGACCCAGTACTTC.

This clonotype was counted between two and nine times. The chain employs TRBV3-1 and TRBJ2-5; D gene uncertain. The germline CDR1 and CDR2 sequences are LGHDT and YNNKEL (reference sequence). V was pared by 1 base and J by 7 bases, with 16 bases between. This CDR3 contains 15 residues. CDR3 sequence reads: CASSQVGSGHGTQYF. The CDR3 region has the DNA TGTGCCAGCAGCCAAGTTGGGTCTGGTCATGGGACCCAGTACTTC.

The gene calls are TRBV20-1 and TRBJ1-2; 7 nucleotides line up with TRBD1. Germline V gives CDR1 DFQATT, CDR2 SNEGSKA (reference sequence). The CDR3 totals 15 residues. V was pared by 0 bases and J by 5 bases, with 9 bases of the junction left unmatched. The chain's CDR3 is CSARDRGQFFYGYTF. DNA for the CDR3: TGCAGTGCTAGAGATCGGGGACAGTTCTTTTATGGCTACACCTTC.

The J gene is TRBJ2-1, the V gene TRBV20-1; 11 bases fit TRBD2. The length of the CDR3 is 15 residues. The trim removed 5 bases at V and 6 bases at J, leaving 9 bases unmatched. CDR1 is DFQATT, CDR2 SNEGSKA, per germline (reference sequence). The CDR3 spells CSAGSSGRWVNEQFF. CDR3 nucleotide sequence: TGCAGTGCTGGATCTAGCGGGAGGTGGGTCAATGAGCAGTTCTTC.

The chain has TRBV20-1 and TRBJ2-4, with D possibly being TRBD1 or TRBD2 (5 bases each). The closer fit of TRBJ2-7 to the DNA end suggests the J call may be wrong. Germline CDR1 reads DFQATT; CDR2 reads SNEGSKA (reference sequence). The CDR3 extends over 15 amino acids. The CDR3 spells CSSQSGGARSYEQYF. The CDR3 nucleotides are TGCAGTTCCCAAAGTGGGGGAGCCCGTTCCTACGAGCAGTACTTC.

The rearrangement links TRBV5-1 to TRBJ2-2, with 7 bases lining up with TRBD2. V was pared by 0 bases and J by 4 bases, with 12 bases of the junction left unmatched. Germline CDR1 is SGHRS and CDR2 is YFSETQ. This CDR3 contains 18 residues. Here the CDR3 DNA reads TGCGCCAGCAGCTTGGAGTGGACTAGTAGTTGGGTCACCGGGGAGCTGTTTTTT. Its translation: CASSLEWTSSWVTGELFF.

In its sample, this clonotype was seen a few times. The rearrangement uses TRBV5-1 and TRBJ2-1; TRBD2 is a possible D gene (7 bases). The CDR3 is 16 residues long. CDR1 is SGHRS, CDR2 YFSETQ, per germline. Trimming left V 1 base short and J 2 bases short, with 13 bases between. CDR3 nucleotides: TGCGCCAGCAGCTTGTGGGCGGGGGCCACCTACAATGAGCAGTTCTTC. It yields the protein CASSLWAGATYNEQFF.

The chain combines TRBV20-1 with TRBJ2-3, with TRBD2 matching 9 bases. Trimming removed 4 bases from V and 5 bases from J; junction bases left unmatched: 7. CDR3 size: 14 residues. Germline V gene data show CDR1 as DFQATT and CDR2 as SNEGSKA (reference sequence). This CDR3 reads CSAKRAGGGDTQYF. For the CDR3, the DNA is TGCAGTGCTAAACGAGCGGGAGGTGGAGATACGCAGTATTTT.

This clonotype was counted only a few times. The V call is TRBV3-1, the J call TRBJ1-2; 7 bases align to TRBD1. Trimming cost V 5 bases and J 0 bases; bases outside gene matches: 6. Germline V gives CDR1 LGHDT, CDR2 YNNKEL (reference sequence). This CDR3 is built from 15 residues. DNA for the CDR3: TGTGCCAGCAGCGACGACGGGACAGCTAACTATGGCTACACCTTC. Its protein product is CASSDDGTANYGYTF.

The chain is built from TRBV4-1 and TRBJ2-2; 7 nucleotides line up with TRBD1. CDR1 is MGHRA and CDR2 is YSYEKL in the germline V gene. This CDR3 is 14 amino acids long. J lost 8 bases, V lost 2 bases, and 5 bases had no gene match. CDR3 sequence: CASSQRPGQGELFF. The CDR3 coding sequence is TGCGCCAGCAGCCAACGTCCGGGACAGGGGGAGCTGTTTTTT.

This clonotype has a count of ten or more. V gene TRBV21-1 combines with J gene TRBJ1-2. TRBV21-1 is noted as a pseudogene. There are 15 residues in the CDR3. In nucleotides, the CDR3 is TGTGCCAGCAGCAAATTGCACACCTCCCTCAATGGCTACACCTTC. It is translated as CASSKLHTSLNGYTF.

The chain recombines TRBV20-1 with TRBJ2-1; TRBD2 matches 11 bases. The CDR3 length is 15 residues. With 1 base clipped from V and 5 bases from J, the junction kept 4 bases outside the gene matches. Germline CDR1 reads DFQATT; CDR2 reads SNEGSKA (reference sequence). The CDR3 region is CSARGLAGRNNEQFF. The CDR3 nucleotides are TGCAGTGCTAGAGGACTAGCGGGACGGAACAATGAGCAGTTCTTC.

This sequence joins TRBV27 and TRBJ2-5; D may be TRBD2 (6 bases). Germline CDR1 reads MNHEY; CDR2 reads SMNVEV (reference sequence). CDR3 length: 13 amino acids. V was cut by 7 bases and J by 11 bases, with 20 bases left in between. Here the CDR3 DNA reads TGTGCCAGCAATAGACTAGGGACCGGTGAGCAGTACTTC. Protein product: CASNRLGTGEQYF.

The chain links TRBV6-2 or TRBV6-3 to TRBJ2-1; 8 bases fit TRBD1. V gave up 5 bases and J gave up 10 bases; unmatched junction bases: 13. Per the germline V gene, CDR1 is MNHEY and CDR2 is SVGEGT. The CDR3 is made up of 15 amino acids. CDR3 sequence (DNA): TGTGCCAGCAGTAGCCCGGGGACAGGAGCCTACGAGCAGTTCTTC. This sequence encodes CASSSPGTGAYEQFF.

This clonotype was counted a few times. The chain combines TRBV29-1 with TRBJ1-1, with unresolved D. This CDR3 spans 12 amino acids. Trimming left V 4 bases short and J 7 bases short, with 13 bases between. Germline CDR1 reads SQVTM; CDR2 reads ANQGSEA. The CDR3 spells CSVGGGGGEAFF. In DNA form, the CDR3 reads TGCAGCGTTGGGGGAGGAGGAGGTGAAGCTTTCTTT.

This clonotype was counted a few times. The J gene is TRBJ2-7, the V gene TRBV29-1; the match to TRBD2 covers 7 bases. Looked up from germline, CDR1 is SQVTM and CDR2 is ANQGSEA. The J segment lost 2 bases and the V segment lost 4 bases, leaving 5 bases of the junction unmatched. The CDR3 is 13 residues long. CDR3 DNA: TGCAGCGTTGGCGGGGGAGTGGCCTACGAGCAGTACTTC. Translation: CSVGGGVAYEQYF.

This clonotype has at least ten counts. The chain is built from TRBV25-1 and TRBJ2-7; 11 nucleotides agree with TRBD2. CDR1 and CDR2 (germline): MGHDK, SYGVNS. This CDR3 comprises 14 residues. V lost 7 bases, J lost 4 bases, and 6 bases stayed unmatched. CDR3: CASTPGLADYEQYF. The CDR3 DNA is TGTGCCAGCACGCCGGGACTAGCGGATTACGAGCAGTACTTC.

V usage is TRBV11-2 and J usage is TRBJ1-2; D unresolved. The CDR3 runs 13 residues. The germline V and J ends were trimmed by 7 bases and 2 bases, with 11 bases remaining between them. Germline V gene sequence: CDR1 SGHAT, CDR2 FQNNGV. The CDR3 reads CASTPFKNYGYTF. The DNA for the CDR3 is TGTGCCAGCACCCCCTTCAAGAACTATGGCTACACCTTC.

The CDR3 spells CASSNLGQLPYNEQFF. The CDR3 nucleotides read TGTGCCAGCAGCAATTTAGGTCAACTCCCCTACAATGAGCAGTTCTTC. V usage is TRBV7-2 and J usage is TRBJ2-1; D uncertain. The germline gives CDR1 SGHTA, CDR2 FQGNSA. The germline V and J ends were trimmed by 5 bases and 2 bases, with 16 bases remaining between them. CDR3 length: 16 amino acids.

The V gene is TRBV29-1, the J gene TRBJ2-3; weak D call: TRBD2 (5 bases). Germline values: CDR1 SQVTM, CDR2 ANQGSEA. The CDR3 length is 13 residues. V lost 4 bases, J lost 6 bases, and 14 bases lay in between. Written as DNA, the CDR3 is TGCAGCGTTGTTGACTACGACTCGGATACGCAGTATTTT. Translation: CSVVDYDSDTQYF.

This clonotype was counted only a few times. This chain joins TRBV7-2 and TRBJ2-1; 7 bases line up with TRBD2. The assigned J gene may be wrong: the sequence end matches TRBJ2-7 better. Per the germline V gene, CDR1 is SGHTA and CDR2 is FQGNSA. The CDR3 is 16 residues long. CDR3 region: CASSLVRTGGFNEQYF. In DNA, the CDR3 is TGTGCCAGCAGCTTAGTTCGGACGGGGGGATTCAATGAGCAGTACTTC.

This rearrangement joins TRBV18 to TRBJ2-5; D is undetermined. Germline CDR1 is KGHSH and CDR2 is LQKENI. Deletions cut 1 base from V and 3 bases from J, with 15 bases between. The CDR3 is made up of 16 amino acids. DNA of the CDR3: TGTGCCAGCTCACCACTAGGTACCAGCACGAAAGAGACCCAGTACTTC. Protein product: CASSPLGTSTKETQYF.

This clonotype has just one count. V and J are TRBV27 and TRBJ1-1; D not resolved. Per germline, CDR1 MNHEY and CDR2 SMNVEV (reference sequence). V lost 0 bases and J lost 1, with 9 bases in between. The CDR3 covers 15 residues. CDR3 region: CASSLSQRGNTEAFF. In DNA form, the CDR3 reads TGTGCCAGCAGTTTATCACAGCGGGGGAACACTGAAGCTTTCTTT.

The genes are TRBV20-1 and TRBJ1-5; 9 bases fit TRBD1. The germline CDR1 and CDR2 sequences are DFQATT and SNEGSKA (reference sequence). V lost 3 bases and J lost 6; bases outside the gene matches: 15. The CDR3 is 17 residues long. The CDR3: CSARGAGTGQFAQPQHF. The DNA for the CDR3 is TGCAGTGCTAGGGGTGCGGGGACAGGGCAATTTGCTCAGCCCCAGCATTTT.

This chain uses TRBV20-1 with TRBJ2-5, with 11 positions matching TRBD1. Germline V CDR1 and CDR2: DFQATT, SNEGSKA (reference sequence). Trimming took 5 bases from V and 5 from J; bases not matched to a gene: 4. This CDR3 is built from 13 residues. The CDR3 protein is CSAAGTGGETQYF. The CDR3 nucleotides read TGCAGTGCTGCAGGGACAGGGGGTGAGACCCAGTACTTC.

A few counts support this clonotype. V gene TRBV27 combines with J gene TRBJ2-7, with TRBD2 identical over 11 bases. J lost 3 bases, V lost 6 bases, and 10 bases had no gene match. Germline-derived CDR1 and CDR2 are MNHEY and SMNVEV (reference sequence). This CDR3 is 16 amino acids long. The CDR3 here is CASSLLGTSGDYEQYF. The CDR3, as DNA: TGTGCCAGCAGCTTACTAGGGACTAGCGGAGACTACGAGCAGTACTTC.